The rows below give T cell receptor beta chains drawn from one sample of a study of Graves' ophthalmopathy and Graves' hyperthyroidism. MiXCR was run by TCRdb on the multiplex PCR reads, yielding one entry per CDR3 protein. The sample shows 35,000 to 50,000 distinct CDR3 sequences, roughly 52% of them seen only once. What was sequenced was peripheral blood. Source of these receptors: an adult woman with stable Graves' hyperthyroidism. CDR3s include the opening cysteine and the closing phenylalanine or tryptophan. Each record gives: clone size, V gene, D gene, J gene, CDR3 DNA, CDR3 protein. A D gene is named only where the DNA matches it firmly. Size is stated for part of the rows, as once, few or many counts, or as a class when the clone is expanded.

NA,TRBV20-1,TRBD1,TRBJ1-2,TGCAGTGCCCCCAACACGGACAGGGGTCGTGGCTACACCTTC,CSAPNTDRGRGYTF
many,TRBV5-1,NA,TRBJ2-6,TGCGCCAGCAGCCCCGGACTCGGACGGTCCTCTGGGGCCAACGTCCTGACTTTC,CASSPGLGRSSGANVLTF
many,TRBV5-8,NA,TRBJ2-5,TGTGCCAGCAGCTCCGCCCAAGAGACCCAGTACTTC,CASSSAQETQYF
NA,TRBV7-3,TRBD2,TRBJ2-5,TGTGCCAGCAGCTCATTAGCGGGAGTCCAAGAGACCCAGTACTTC,CASSSLAGVQETQYF
NA,TRBV7-9,NA,TRBJ1-5,TGTGCCAGCAGGCGGAATAGGGGAGGGCAGCCCCAGCATTTT,CASRRNRGGQPQHF
many,TRBV19,TRBD1,TRBJ1-5,TGTGCCAGTAGCACCGACAGGGTCGGTCAGCCCCAGCATTTT,CASSTDRVGQPQHF
NA,TRBV20-1,TRBD1,TRBJ2-5,TGCAGTGCTCTTCGCGGGGACAGGGTCGGGACCCAGTACTTC,CSALRGDRVGTQYF
many,TRBV3-1,TRBD1,TRBJ1-2,TGTGCCAGCAGCCGGGACAGAGTTAATGGCTACACCTTC,CASSRDRVNGYTF
many,TRBV7-9,TRBD2,TRBJ2-3,TGTGCCAGCAGCACCCGGACTAGCGGGAGGACAGATACGCAGTATTTT,CASSTRTSGRTDTQYF
NA,TRBV20-1,NA,TRBJ1-3,TGCAGTGCTAGACGCGACGGGAACACCATATATTTT,CSARRDGNTIYF
NA,TRBV24-1,TRBD1,TRBJ2-5,TGTGCCACCAGCGGGACAGGGGGCGGAGAGACCCAGTACTTC,CATSGTGGGETQYF
NA,TRBV11-2,TRBD1,TRBJ1-1,TGTGCCAGCAGCCGGAATCTACAGGGGGAAGCTTTCTTT,CASSRNLQGEAFF
NA,TRBV7-9,TRBD1,TRBJ2-5,TGTGCCAGCAGTCCCGGACGGGACAGGGGGCGCGAGACCCAGTACTTC,CASSPGRDRGRETQYF
many,TRBV5-6,NA,TRBJ2-2,TGTGCCAGCAGTTCCGGGACCAACACCGGGGAGCTGTTTTTT,CASSSGTNTGELFF
many,TRBV14,NA,TRBJ1-2,TGTGCCAGCAGCGAAATGGGGACCCAGCCTTCTAGGGGCTACACCTTC,CASSEMGTQPSRGYTF
few,TRBV2,NA,TRBJ2-2,TGTGCCAGCAGTGGGGCAGGGAACACCGGGGAGCTGTTTTTT,CASSGAGNTGELFF
NA,TRBV20-1,NA,TRBJ2-7,TGCAGTGCTAGGGCTTCCGACGAGCAGTACTTC,CSARASDEQYF
many,TRBV7-3,TRBD2,TRBJ2-3,TGTGCCAGCAGCTTACGCGGGAGTGGTACCACAGATACGCAGTATTTT,CASSLRGSGTTDTQYF
many,TRBV25-1,TRBD1,TRBJ1-2,TGTGCCAGCAGGCAGGGGGCACTTTATGGCTACACCTTC,CASRQGALYGYTF
many,TRBV7-2,NA,TRBJ1-2,TGTGCCAGCAGCTTCATCGGGCAGCACTATGGCTACACCTTC,CASSFIGQHYGYTF
once,TRBV2,NA,TRBJ1-1,TGTGCCAGCGAGGGGAGGAACACTGAAGCTTTCTTT,CASEGRNTEAFF
many,TRBV28,TRBD1,TRBJ2-6,TGTGCCAGCAGTTTACGGAAGCGACAGGGACGGTTAAGGGCCAACGTCCTGACTTTC,CASSLRKRQGRLRANVLTF
NA,TRBV29-1,NA,TRBJ2-7,TGCAGCGTGGTGGCCGGGGAGCAGTACTTC,CSVVAGEQYF
many,TRBV4-1,NA,TRBJ1-2,TGCGCCAGCTCCTTACAAGGGACGGCTCCTAACTATGGCTACACCTTC,CASSLQGTAPNYGYTF
NA,TRBV7-6,TRBD1,TRBJ2-5,TGTGCCAGCAGCCAGAGACAGGGGGAGACCCAGTACTTC,CASSQRQGETQYF
NA,TRBV20-1,NA,TRBJ1-1,NA,CSASEAWKGQNQPQHFGAVAEAFF
NA,TRBV20-1,TRBD1,TRBJ2-5,TGCAGTGCTAGGCCGGGACAGGGTGGGGAGACCCAGTACTTC,CSARPGQGGETQYF
many,TRBV29-1,NA,TRBJ1-4,TGCAGCGTTGAAGACATCGGAAGGGAAAAACTGTTTTTT,CSVEDIGREKLFF
once,TRBV2,NA,TRBJ2-7,TGTGCCAGCAAACTAGCTTACGGCTCCTACGAGCAGTACTTC,CASKLAYGSYEQYF
many,TRBV6-5,NA,TRBJ1-5,TGTGCCAGCAGTTTCCGGGACACAGATAGCAATCAGCCCCAGCATTTT,CASSFRDTDSNQPQHF
NA,TRBV7-2,TRBD2,TRBJ2-7,TGTGCCAGCAGCTTCCCGGGCGGGAGGGCCTACGAGCAGTACTTC,CASSFPGGRAYEQYF
many,TRBV28,NA,TRBJ1-6,TGTGCCAGCAGAGTCTGGACCGCGCCATGGGAGTTAGGTTCACCCCTCCACTTT,CASRVWTAPWELGSPLHF
NA,TRBV7-9,TRBD1,TRBJ2-5,TGTGCCAGCAGCTTATGGCAGGGGGCTAGGGAGACCCAGTACTTC,CASSLWQGARETQYF
NA,TRBV4-1,TRBD1,TRBJ1-4,TGCGCCAGCGCCGGGACAGGGGGTAGTGAAAAACTGTTTTTT,CASAGTGGSEKLFF
many,TRBV20-1,TRBD1,TRBJ2-5,TGCAGTGCTAGAGCGGGGACAGGGCTTGCAGTGACCCAGTACTTC,CSARAGTGLAVTQYF
NA,TRBV20-1,NA,TRBJ2-5,TGCAGTGCCGGTGTGACCCAGTACTTC,CSAGVTQYF
many,TRBV10-2,NA,TRBJ1-6,TGCGCCACCAGGCAGGTGGATTCACCCCTCCACTTT,CATRQVDSPLHF
NA,TRBV2,NA,TRBJ1-5,TGTGCCAGCAGTGGTAGATGGTCAAGAGGGGTCAATCAGCCCCAGCATTTT,CASSGRWSRGVNQPQHF
many,TRBV2,NA,TRBJ1-2,TGTGCCAGCAGTGAAGGGGTCTACTATGGCTACACCTTC,CASSEGVYYGYTF
many,TRBV30,NA,TRBJ1-4,TGTGGCGGGCAGTCCTATGAAAAACTGTTTTTT,CGGQSYEKLFF